The 25 T cell receptor beta chains reported below all come from one sample, sequenced in a study of CD4 T cells in relation to SARS-CoV-2 and coronaviruses. Data came from immunoSEQ multiplex PCR; TCRdb stores just in-frame clones and leaves some out. This sample carries about 36,000 clones, approximately 80% of them seen once, and the ten largest clones take roughly 20%. Their recognized antigens are unknown. Source material: memory CD4+ T cells from PBMCs, cultured in vitro. These receptors were obtained from an adult with COVID-19.

The chain uses TRBV11-1 and TRBJ2-5; the D gene is possibly TRBD1 (5 bases). The CDR3 loop spans 13 amino acids. Per germline, CDR1 SGHAT and CDR2 FQDESV (reference sequence). V was cut by 5 bases and J by 7 bases, with 14 bases left in between. The CDR3 spells CASSRRGFGTQYF. The CDR3 bases are TGTGCCAGCAGCCGAAGGGGCTTCGGGACCCAGTACTTC.

The CDR3 region has the DNA TGCAGTGCCCGCCCGGGACCCCAGGAGTTCTTC. Encoded protein: CSARPGPQEFF. The rearrangement uses TRBV20-1 and TRBJ2-1; perhaps D is TRBD1 or TRBD2 (5 bases each). The CDR3 runs 11 residues. CDR1 and CDR2 from the germline V gene are DFQATT and SNEGSKA (reference sequence). V was clipped by 6 bases and J by 14 bases, with 17 bases between them.

The rearrangement joins TRBV21-1 to TRBJ2-7; the table's D call TRBD1 went unverified against the DNA. TRBV21-1 is designated a pseudogene. The CDR3 sequence is 17 residues long. This CDR3 is CASSKAKRGLASYEQYF. CDR3 nucleotides: TGTGCCAGCAGCAAAGCTAAGAGGGGGCTGGCTTCCTACGAGCAGTACTTC.

The chain couples TRBV5-6 to TRBJ2-1; TRBD2 aligns across 9 bases. Unmatched junction bases numbered 10, after V lost 4 bases and J lost 8 bases. Germline V gene sequence: CDR1 SGHDT, CDR2 YYEEEE. The CDR3 is made up of 15 amino acids. This CDR3 reads CASSHTLAGEYEQFF. CDR3 coding DNA: TGTGCCAGCAGCCATACTTTAGCGGGAGAGTATGAGCAGTTCTTC.

The J gene is TRBJ2-2, the V gene TRBV9; 7 nucleotides line up with TRBD2. CDR3 size: 16 residues. With 3 bases clipped from V and 2 bases from J, the junction kept 7 bases outside the gene matches. Germline V gene lookup returns CDR1 SGDLS and CDR2 YYNGEE. The CDR3 DNA sequence: TGTGCCAGCAGCGCTCCCTCGGGACTAAACACCGGGGAGCTGTTTTTT. It is translated as CASSAPSGLNTGELFF. The complete variable domain, with remaining parts taken from reference TRBV9 and TRBJ2-2, reads DSGVTQTPKHLITATGQRVTLRCSPRSGDLSVYWYQQSLDQGLQFLIQYYNGEERAKGNILERFSAQQFPDLHSELNLSSLELGDSALYFCASSAPSGLNTGELFFGEGSRLTVL.

V is TRBV5-1 and J is TRBJ2-2; 11 bases line up with TRBD2. CDR3 size: 15 residues. After removal of 1 base from V and 6 bases from J, the junction contained 2 bases not matched to a gene. Germline V gene lookup returns CDR1 SGHRS and CDR2 YFSETQ. CDR3 nucleotides: TGCGCCAGCAGCTTGACTAGCGGGAGTGCCGGGGAGCTGTTTTTT. Residues: CASSLTSGSAGELFF. The full variable domain, in which reference TRBV5-1 and TRBJ2-2 provide the parts outside the CDR3, is KAGVTQTPRYLIKTRGQQVTLSCSPISGHRSVSWYQQTPGQGLQFLFEYFSETQRNKGNFPGRFSGRQFSNSRSEMNVSTLELGDSALYLCASSLTSGSAGELFFGEGSRLTVL.

The rearrangement links TRBV5-4 to TRBJ2-1; the match to TRBD2 covers 8 bases. The CDR3 totals 16 residues. Trimming cost V 5 bases and J 0 bases; bases outside gene matches: 7. Germline V lookup: CDR1 SGHNT, CDR2 YYREEE (reference sequence). For the CDR3, the DNA is TGTGCCAGCAGTCCGAAAGCGGGAGACTCCTACAATGAGCAGTTCTTC. Its protein is CASSPKAGDSYNEQFF.

The chain uses TRBV5-1 and TRBJ2-7; 7 nucleotides align to TRBD2. Trimming at V came to 4 bases and at J to 3 bases, leaving 13 bases not matched to a gene. The CDR3 contains 16 residues. The V gene's germline CDR1 is SGHRS and CDR2 YFSETQ. The CDR3 nucleotides read TGCGCCAGCAGCCCGGTCGAGACTAGCTATGTCTACGAGCAGTACTTC. This translates into CASSPVETSYVYEQYF.

The chain joins TRBV28 to TRBJ1-3, with no clear D. Germline CDR1 reads MDHEN; CDR2 reads SYDVKM. The CDR3 contains 14 residues. The ends were cut back, 5 bases at V and 4 bases at J, with 12 bases in the middle. As DNA, the CDR3 is TGTGCCAGCAGTACCCAAACAATCGGAAACACCATATATTTT. This codes for CASSTQTIGNTIYF.

This clone has only one observation. This sequence joins TRBV5-1 and TRBJ2-7, with 7 bases matching TRBD2. CDR1 and CDR2 (germline): SGHRS, YFSETQ. This CDR3 region has 14 residues. V lost 4 bases to trimming and J lost 6 bases; unmatched junction nucleotides: 10. The CDR3 DNA is TGCGCCAGCAGCATCGGGGGGTCATCTTCCGAGCAGTACTTC. It codes for CASSIGGSSSEQYF.

The count of this clone is one. The rearrangement joins TRBV7-2 to TRBJ2-5; no definite D call. The CDR3 loop spans 14 amino acids. Per germline, CDR1 SGHTA and CDR2 FQGNSA. The V end was cut by 2 bases, the J end by 7 bases, with 14 bases between. The CDR3 reads CASSLPRYDGTQYF. The CDR3 coding sequence is TGTGCCAGCAGCTTACCCCGCTACGACGGGACCCAGTACTTC.

The V call is TRBV10-3, the J call TRBJ1-1; D may be TRBD1 (5 bases). CDR3 length equals 14 residues. Trimming removed 5 bases at V and 1 base at J, with 11 bases between. CDR1 and CDR2 from the germline V gene are ENHRY and SYGVKD. CDR3 sequence: CAISSGTANTEAFF. CDR3 sequence (DNA): TGTGCCATCAGTTCCGGGACGGCGAACACTGAAGCTTTCTTT.

This clone was recorded a few times. The sample carries other DNA sequences with the same CDR3. The genes are TRBV27 and TRBJ1-2; 8 positions agree with TRBD1. Germline V gene data show CDR1 as MNHEY and CDR2 as SMNVEV (reference sequence). This CDR3 is 12 amino acids long. V lost 6 bases and J lost 4; bases outside the gene matches: 1. CDR3 sequence (DNA): TGTGCCAGCAGCGGACAGGGCTATGGCTACACCTTC. It yields the protein CASSGQGYGYTF.

This clone was counted only a few times. CDR3 in amino acids: CASSLQSRGGYGYTF. CDR3 sequence (DNA): TGTGCCAGCAGTCTACAGTCACGGGGGGGATATGGCTACACCTTC. This chain connects TRBV28 to TRBJ1-2; tentative D call: TRBD1 (5 bases). Germline V lookup: CDR1 MDHEN, CDR2 SYDVKM. Trimming took off 5 bases at V and 5 bases at J, with 18 bases between the two ends. The CDR3 consists of 15 residues.

This clone was observed a few times. V and J are TRBV4-1 and TRBJ2-7; perhaps TRBD2 as D (6 bases). The CDR3 extends over 16 amino acids. Germline CDR1 reads MGHRA; CDR2 reads YSYEKL. V lost 3 bases, J lost 3 bases, and 18 bases lay in between. CDR3 nucleotides: TGCGCCAGCAGCCAGGGTGATGGCGGGAACCGCTACGAGCAGTACTTC. Protein sequence: CASSQGDGGNRYEQYF.

The table lists this clone with a few counts. The chain joins TRBV7-2 to TRBJ2-7; TRBD1 might be the D (6 bases). The CDR3 is made up of 14 amino acids. The V end lost 2 bases, the J end lost 7 bases, and 15 bases lay between the germline ends. CDR1 and CDR2 from the germline V gene are SGHTA and FQGNSA. CDR3 amino acids: CASSLSAGEREQYF. In nucleotides, the CDR3 is TGTGCCAGCAGCTTATCGGCAGGGGAGCGGGAGCAGTACTTC. The full variable domain, in which reference TRBV7-2 and TRBJ2-7 provide the parts outside the CDR3, is GAGVSQSPSNKVTEKGKDVELRCDPISGHTALYWYRQSLGQGLEFLIYFQGNSAPDKSGLPSDRFSAERTGGSVSTLTIQRTQQEDSAVYLCASSLSAGEREQYFGPGTRLTVT.

The genes are TRBV6-5 and TRBJ2-3; D possibly corresponds to TRBD2 (6 bases). The CDR3 spans 15 residues. Per germline, CDR1 MNHEY and CDR2 SVGAGI. Trimming pared 5 bases from V and 0 bases from J, leaving 12 bases between. CDR3 sequence (DNA): TGTGCCAGCAGTCAGCGGACTATTAGCACAGATACGCAGTATTTT. Protein product: CASSQRTISTDTQYF.

This clone has more than one count but fewer than ten. This CDR3 is CSVGPGQGYEQYF. In DNA, the CDR3 is TGCAGCGTTGGCCCGGGACAGGGGTATGAGCAGTACTTC. The gene calls are TRBV29-1 and TRBJ2-7; 10 bases map to TRBD1. Germline V CDR1 and CDR2: SQVTM, ANQGSEA. Trimming removed 4 bases from V and 7 bases from J; junction bases left unmatched: 7. The CDR3 is 13 residues long.

This clone was recorded only once. J is TRBJ2-3 and V is TRBV2; D is perhaps TRBD2 (5 bases). There are 14 residues in the CDR3. V was pared by 8 bases and J by 3 bases, with 15 bases between. Germline assignment: CDR1 SNHLY and CDR2 FYNNEI. Here the CDR3 reads CASSLGVETDTQYF. CDR3 DNA sequence: TGTGCCAGCTCTTTGGGAGTCGAGACAGATACGCAGTATTTT.

The table lists this clone with a few counts. The chain has TRBV6-1 and TRBJ1-1; 8 bases are a match to TRBD1. The germline gives CDR1 MNHNS, CDR2 SASEGT. The CDR3 loop spans 13 amino acids. V lost 2 bases and J lost 6; bases outside the gene matches: 2. Written as DNA, the CDR3 is TGTGCCAGCAGTGAAAACAGGGGGGCTGAAGCTTTCTTT. Its translation: CASSENRGAEAFF.

The chain links TRBV28 to TRBJ1-1; D is uncertain. The CDR3 consists of 13 residues. Trimming cost V 3 bases and J 8 bases, with 13 bases left between them. Germline V gene sequence: CDR1 MDHEN, CDR2 SYDVKM. The CDR3: CASSFYRRSEAFF. CDR3 DNA sequence: TGTGCCAGCAGTTTCTATCGGCGGTCAGAAGCTTTCTTT.

The rearrangement links TRBV7-8 to TRBJ2-7, with 11 bases aligning to TRBD2. CDR3 size: 15 residues. J was trimmed by 6 bases and V by 5 bases; bases with no gene match: 9. Per germline, CDR1 SGHVS and CDR2 FQNEAQ. The CDR3 region is CASSLGTSGSGEQYF. The CDR3 bases are TGTGCCAGCAGCCTCGGTACTAGCGGGAGTGGCGAGCAGTACTTC.

This clone was observed a single time. This chain uses TRBV18 with TRBJ1-2, with 7 positions matching TRBD1. Germline CDR1 and CDR2: KGHSH and LQKENI. This CDR3 has 14 residues. With 6 bases clipped from V and 5 bases from J, the junction kept 9 bases outside the gene matches. This CDR3 reads CASSETGEMYGYTF. The CDR3 region has the DNA TGTGCCAGCTCGGAAACAGGGGAGATGTATGGCTACACCTTC.

The chain couples TRBV15 to TRBJ2-1; 9 bases align to TRBD2. Germline V CDR1 and CDR2: LNHNV, YYDKDF (reference sequence). J was trimmed by 8 bases and V by 1 base; bases with no gene match: 0. This CDR3 comprises 13 residues. DNA for the CDR3: TGTGCCACCAGCAGAGGGACTAGCGATGAGCAGTTCTTC. It is translated as CATSRGTSDEQFF.

This rearrangement joins TRBV28 to TRBJ2-7; possibly TRBD2 for D (7 bases). V lost 3 bases, J lost 4 bases, and 16 bases lay in between. CDR3 length: 15 amino acids. The germline CDR1 and CDR2 sequences are MDHEN and SYDVKM. The CDR3 DNA reads TGTGCCAGCAGTTTCGGGGGGCATGGGTTTTACGAGCAGTACTTC. Its protein product is CASSFGGHGFYEQYF.